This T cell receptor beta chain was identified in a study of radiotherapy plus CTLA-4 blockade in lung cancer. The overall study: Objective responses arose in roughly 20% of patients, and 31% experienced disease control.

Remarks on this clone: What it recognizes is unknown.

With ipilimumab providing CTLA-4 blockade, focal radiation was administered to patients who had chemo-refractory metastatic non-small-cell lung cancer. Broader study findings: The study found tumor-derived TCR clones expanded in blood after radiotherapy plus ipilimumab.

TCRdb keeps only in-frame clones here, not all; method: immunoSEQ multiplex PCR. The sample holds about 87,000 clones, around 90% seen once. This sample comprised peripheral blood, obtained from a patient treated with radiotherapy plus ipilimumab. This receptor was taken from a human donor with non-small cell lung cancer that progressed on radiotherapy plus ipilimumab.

CDR3 sequence: CASSEEAAVGPPLHF. CDR3 sequence (DNA): TGTGCCAGCAGTGAAGAGGCCGCCGTGGGGCCACCCCTCCACTTT. The V gene is TRBV2, the J gene TRBJ1-6; a possible D gene is TRBD1 (5 bases). The CDR3 covers 15 residues. Per the germline V gene, CDR1 is SNHLY and CDR2 is FYNNEI. V was clipped by 1 base and J by 11 bases, with 15 bases between them.